This T cell receptor beta chain was profiled in a study of blood T cell repertoires in COVID-19. Study-level information: Material from acute and convalescent COVID-19 was sourced from the United States, Italy and Spain. T cells, B-cell-depleted T cells, or PBMCs supplied cDNA or gDNA.

Profiled with immunoSEQ multiplex PCR; TCRdb holds only in-frame clones, not every one. Of about 64,000 clones listed, 75% to 95% were seen once; the top ten hold over 8%. The germline V gene encodes CDR1 MGHRA and CDR2 YSYEKL. V shed 0 bases and J shed 5 bases, with 13 bases lying between them. The CDR3 extends over 15 amino acids. This clone is categorized as medium-sized. This clonotype was sampled from a woman of 80 years or more with active COVID-19. The V gene is TRBV4-1, the J gene TRBJ1-1; possibly TRBD1 for D (6 bases). The sequencing sample was made of peripheral blood. Written as DNA, the CDR3 is TGCGCCAGCAGCCAAGAAGGGACATCCTTTACTGAAGCTTTCTTT. Protein sequence: CASSQEGTSFTEAFF.